This T cell receptor (beta chain) was recovered during a study of graft-versus-host responses after intestinal transplantation. Details on this clone: Its antigen is unidentified.

Produced via immunoSEQ multiplex PCR; TCRdb's table is partial and in-frame only. The sample has tens of thousands of clones, around 90% seen once. Looked up from germline, CDR1 is MGHRA and CDR2 is YSYEKL. This CDR3 is 13 amino acids long. V was trimmed by 0 bases and J by 2 bases, leaving 5 bases between them. The clonotype comes from a human donor who was the organ donor for an intestinal transplant. The sequenced sample was unstimulated CD4+ T cells sorted from spleen or lymph node cells, obtained before transplant. The J gene is TRBJ2-7, the V gene TRBV4-1; no clear D gene. CDR3 amino acids: CASSQDTTYEQYF. CDR3 nucleotides: TGCGCCAGCAGCCAAGATACGACCTACGAGCAGTACTTC.